Listed below are T cell receptor beta chains from one sample, sequenced in a study of metastatic and nonmetastatic thyroid tumors. TCRdb reprocessed the PCR reads via MiXCR. The profile shows under 15,000 clones, about 26% of them singletons. Sequencing was performed on tumor tissue. The receptors here all came from a female donor with papillary thyroid cancer or a benign thyroid nodule (not recorded which). Some clones in this sample may be carry-over from other donors' samples. Both conserved end residues are part of each CDR3. The order of the fields is V gene, J gene, D gene, clone size, CDR3 DNA, CDR3 protein. D genes are given only for firm matches. Clone size is not always given. Where it is, it says once, few, many or a class for expanded clones.

TRBV7-9	TRBJ2-1	-	-	TGTGCCAGCAGCTTAGGGGTTTCCAATGAGCAGTTCTTC	CASSLGVSNEQFF
TRBV5-6	TRBJ2-7	-	many	TGTGCCAGCAGGCACGGAAGGGGCCCCCACGAGCAGTACTTC	CASRHGRGPHEQYF
TRBV19	TRBJ2-5	TRBD2	many	TGTGCCAGTAGTATAGGCCGGAGCGGGAGCGAGACCCAGTACTTC	CASSIGRSGSETQYF
TRBV3-1	TRBJ2-7	TRBD2	once	TGTGCCAGCAGCCTCTCCCGTCGACTAGCGGGAGTCGAGCAGTACTTC	CASSLSRRLAGVEQYF
TRBV6-1	TRBJ1-2	-	many	TGTGCCAGCAGCGAGCGGATCGGGGACGAGAGGGGCTACACCTTC	CASSERIGDERGYTF
TRBV6-1	TRBJ2-2	-	-	TGTGCCAGCAGTGGGGGTAGGGGTAGGAGCACCGGGGAGCTGTTTTTT	CASSGGRGRSTGELFF
TRBV14	TRBJ2-1	TRBD2	many	TGTGCCAGCAGCCAAGCAACAGCGGGAGGGCCTTCCCTCTACAATGAGCAGTTCTTC	CASSQATAGGPSLYNEQFF
TRBV7-3	TRBJ2-2	TRBD2	many	TGTGCCAGCAGCCCCCGCGCGGGGGTTATTCTTCCTGGGGAGCTGTTTTTT	CASSPRAGVILPGELFF
TRBV2	TRBJ2-7	-	-	TGTGCCAGCAGTGGGAGAGGCTACGAGCAGTACTTC	CASSGRGYEQYF
TRBV7-2	TRBJ2-2	-	-	TGTGCCAGCAGCTTAAGGCGGGGTTACACCGGGGAGCTGTTTTTT	CASSLRRGYTGELFF
TRBV27	TRBJ2-3	TRBD1	many	TGTGCCAGCAAAAGGACAGGGGGGGCAGATACGCAGTATTTT	CASKRTGGADTQYF
TRBV15	TRBJ2-5	-	-	TGTGCCACCAGTACCACTCACGAGGAGACCCAGTACTTC	CATSTTHEETQYF
TRBV6-1	TRBJ2-2	-	-	TGTACCACCAGGACGGGGCTCGGGGAGCTGTTTTTT	CTTRTGLGELFF
TRBV28	TRBJ2-3	-	-	TGTGCCAGCAGGCTGGGGGTGGATACGCAGTATTTT	CASRLGVDTQYF
TRBV20-1	TRBJ2-7	-	medium-sized	TGCAGTGCCCCCGACAGGTTCTACGAGCAGTACTTC	CSAPDRFYEQYF
TRBV20-1	TRBJ1-1	-	medium-sized	TGCAGTGCTAGAGCCCGGACTTTTGAAGCTTTCTTT	CSARARTFEAFF
TRBV18	TRBJ2-1	TRBD2	-	TGTGCCAGCTCACCACCGGGGCGGGGAGGGAATGAGCAGTTCTTC	CASSPPGRGGNEQFF
TRBV5-4	TRBJ2-7	-	many	TGTGCCACCAGGGGCGGGAGCGCCTACGAGCAGTACTTC	CATRGGSAYEQYF
TRBV3-1	TRBJ1-6	-	few	TGTTCCAGCAGCCAACGGTTCGCGGACTCACCCCTCCACTTT	CSSSQRFADSPLHF
TRBV18	TRBJ1-1	-	medium-sized	TGTGCCAGCTCACCATGGTCTCTGCGCACTGAAGCTTTCTTT	CASSPWSLRTEAFF
TRBV19	TRBJ2-7	TRBD2	medium-sized	TGTGCCAGTAGTATCCCGGGACTAGGGGCCTACGAGCAGTACTTC	CASSIPGLGAYEQYF
TRBV5-1	TRBJ1-4	-	-	TGCGCCAGCAGCTTGGCTCCCCCAGGAGCTAATGAAAAACTGTTTTTT	CASSLAPPGANEKLFF